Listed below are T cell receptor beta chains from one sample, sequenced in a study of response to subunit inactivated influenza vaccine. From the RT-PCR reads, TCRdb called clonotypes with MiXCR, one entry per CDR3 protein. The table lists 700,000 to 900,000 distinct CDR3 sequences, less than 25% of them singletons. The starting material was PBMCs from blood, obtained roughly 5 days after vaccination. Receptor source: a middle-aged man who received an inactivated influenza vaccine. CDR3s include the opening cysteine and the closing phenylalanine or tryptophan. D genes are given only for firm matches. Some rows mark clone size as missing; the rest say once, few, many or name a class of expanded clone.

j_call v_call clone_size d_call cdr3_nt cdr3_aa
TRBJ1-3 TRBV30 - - TGTGCCTGGAGCTTGGACCAGTGGTATGGAAACACCATATATTTT CAWSLDQWYGNTIYF
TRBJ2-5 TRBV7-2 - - TGTGCCAGCAGCAAATACGGGGGCCAAGAGACCCAGTACTTC CASSKYGGQETQYF
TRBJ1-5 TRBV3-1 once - TGTGCCAGCAGCCAATTGGACAATCAGCCCCAGCATTTT CASSQLDNQPQHF
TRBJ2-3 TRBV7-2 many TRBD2 TGTGCCAGCAGCTTAGCCGCTAGCGGGAGCACAGATACGCAGTATTTT CASSLAASGSTDTQYF
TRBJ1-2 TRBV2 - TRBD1 TGTGCCAGCGGGGGCTGGACAGGGGGCTTAGCAGGCTACACCTTC CASGGWTGGLAGYTF
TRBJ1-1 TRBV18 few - TGTGCCAGCTCAAAGGCAGGGACCAACACTGAAGCTTTCTTT CASSKAGTNTEAFF
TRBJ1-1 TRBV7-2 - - TGTGCCAGCAGCTTGGACAGTCAGAGCACTGAAGCTTTCTTT CASSLDSQSTEAFF
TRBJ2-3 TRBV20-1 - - TGCAGTGCTTTTGGCAGGGGGACTACAGATACGCAGTATTTT CSAFGRGTTDTQYF
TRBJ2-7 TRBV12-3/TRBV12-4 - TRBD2 TGTGCCAGCAATACCGGACTAGCGGGATGGGAGCAGTACTTC CASNTGLAGWEQYF
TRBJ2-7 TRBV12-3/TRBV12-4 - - TGTGCCAGCAGTTTAAACATTGGGGCAACCTACGAGCAGTACTTC CASSLNIGATYEQYF
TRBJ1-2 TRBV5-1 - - TGCGCCAGCAGCCCCGACAGGAACATCTATGGCTACACCTTC CASSPDRNIYGYTF
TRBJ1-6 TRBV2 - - TGTGCCAGCAGTACTGACAGGAACTCACCCCTCCACTTT CASSTDRNSPLHF
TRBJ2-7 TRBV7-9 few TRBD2 TGTGCCAGCAGCCCCCACATAACAGCGGGGGAGCAGTACTTC CASSPHITAGEQYF
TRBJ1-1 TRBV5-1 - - TGCGCCAGCATGGGTGGCGGGAACGACACTGAAGCTTTCTTT CASMGGGNDTEAFF
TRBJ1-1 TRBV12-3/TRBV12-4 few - TGTGCCAGCAGTTTGACAGGTGGGGAAGCTTTCTTT CASSLTGGEAFF
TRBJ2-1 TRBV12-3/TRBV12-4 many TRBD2 TGTGCCAGCAGTCCGTTTAGCGGGGGTACCTACAATGAGCAGTTCTTC CASSPFSGGTYNEQFF
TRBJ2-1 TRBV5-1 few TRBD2 TGCGCCAGCAGCTGGCTCGGGACTAGCGGGAACAATGAGCAGTTCTTC CASSWLGTSGNNEQFF
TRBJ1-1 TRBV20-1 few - TGCAGTGCTAGAGTTCGAGGGTTCACTGAAGCTTTCTTT CSARVRGFTEAFF
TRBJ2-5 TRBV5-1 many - TGCGCCAGCAGCTTGAGGGCAGAAGAGACCCAGTACTTC CASSLRAEETQYF
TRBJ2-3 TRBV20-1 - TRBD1 TGCAGTGCTAGATTCCGGGACAGGGTTTATACGCAGTATTTT CSARFRDRVYTQYF
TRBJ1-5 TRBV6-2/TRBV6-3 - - TGTGCCAGCAGCGACCGGGAAGTTCGCAATCAGCCCCAGCATTTT CASSDREVRNQPQHF
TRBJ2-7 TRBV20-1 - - TGCAGTGCTAGCGGGCAGGGGCGTTTAACGGCCGAGCAGTACTTC CSASGQGRLTAEQYF
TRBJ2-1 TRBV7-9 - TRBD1 TGTGCCAGCAGCCAACTCCCGGGACAGGGAGATTTTGAGCAGTTCTTC CASSQLPGQGDFEQFF
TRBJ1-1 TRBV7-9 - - TGTGCCAGCAGCTTCCCCTTACGTTCTGAAGCTTTCTTT CASSFPLRSEAFF
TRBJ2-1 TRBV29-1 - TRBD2 TGCAGCGTTAATGGGGGTAGCGGGAGGGCCTCCTACAATGAGCAGTTCTTC CSVNGGSGRASYNEQFF
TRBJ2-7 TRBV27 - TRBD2 TGTGCCAGCAGCCACCCGGGACTAGCTATCTACGAGCAGTACTTC CASSHPGLAIYEQYF
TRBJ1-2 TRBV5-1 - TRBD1 TGCGCCAGCAGCTGGGCGGGACAGGGGGTCGACTATGGCTACACCTTC CASSWAGQGVDYGYTF
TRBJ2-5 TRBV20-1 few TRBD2 TGCAGTGCCGGGGCGGCTAGCGGGATGCCTTGGGAGACCCAGTACTTC CSAGAASGMPWETQYF
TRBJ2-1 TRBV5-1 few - TGCGCCAGCAGCGAAGACAGGACTTACAATGAGCAGTTCTTC CASSEDRTYNEQFF
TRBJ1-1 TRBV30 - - TGTGCCTGCGGGTCGTGGATGAACACTGAAGCTTTCTTT CACGSWMNTEAFF
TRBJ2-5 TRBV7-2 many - TGTGCCAGCAGCTTAGTGGGGTCGGGAGAGACCCAGTACTTC CASSLVGSGETQYF
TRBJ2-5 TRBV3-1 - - TGTGCCAGCAGCCAAGGGAAGCAGACCCAGTACTTC CASSQGKQTQYF
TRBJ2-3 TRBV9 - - TGTGCCAGCAGCCCTACCGGGCCCTACTATGTGGATACGCAGTATTTT CASSPTGPYYVDTQYF
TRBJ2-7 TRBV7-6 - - TGTGCCAGCAGCTTAGAAGGGGTTCAACCCTACGAGCAGTACTTC CASSLEGVQPYEQYF
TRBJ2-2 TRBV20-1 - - TGCAGTGCGCCCGTGACAAGACCTAACACCGGGGAGCTGTTTTTT CSAPVTRPNTGELFF
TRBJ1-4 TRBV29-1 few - TGCAGCGTTGGCGCAACTAATGAAAAACTGTTTTTT CSVGATNEKLFF
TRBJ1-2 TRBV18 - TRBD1 TGTGCCAGCTCACCAAGACAGGGGTTAAGGAATGGCTACACCTTC CASSPRQGLRNGYTF
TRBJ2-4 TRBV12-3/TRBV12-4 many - TGTGCCAGCAGTTCCAATCAGGGGGCCAAAAACATTCAGTACTTC CASSSNQGAKNIQYF
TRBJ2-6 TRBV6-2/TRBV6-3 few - TGTGCCAGCAGTTACTCGAGCGGGTACGGGGCCAACGTCCTGACTTTC CASSYSSGYGANVLTF
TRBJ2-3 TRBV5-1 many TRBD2 TGCGCCAGCAGCTTGGGGACTAGCGGGAGCAACACAGATACGCAGTATTTT CASSLGTSGSNTDTQYF
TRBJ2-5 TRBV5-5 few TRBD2 TGTGCCAGCAGGGGTCTAGCGGCCCTCGGGACCCAGTACTTC CASRGLAALGTQYF
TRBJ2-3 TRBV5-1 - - TGCGCCAGCAGCTTGGGGGGGCGGCAGAGCACAGATACGCAGTATTTT CASSLGGRQSTDTQYF
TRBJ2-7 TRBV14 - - TGTGCCAGCAGCCCCTGGGGATACGAGCAGTACTTC CASSPWGYEQYF
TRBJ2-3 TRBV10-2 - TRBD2 TGCGCCAGCAGTGAGTCTGGGCTAGCGGGACTGTGGACAGATACGCAGTATTTT CASSESGLAGLWTDTQYF
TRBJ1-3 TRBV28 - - TGTGCCAGCAGATTTCGGACAGATCTCTCTGGAAACACCATATATTTT CASRFRTDLSGNTIYF
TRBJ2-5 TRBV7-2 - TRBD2 TGTGCCAGCACCTTAGCCGGGGGGGATCAAGAGACCCAGTACTTC CASTLAGGDQETQYF
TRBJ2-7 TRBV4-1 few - TGCGCCAGCAGCCAATATGTCGCTGGCGGGTACGAGCAGTACTTC CASSQYVAGGYEQYF
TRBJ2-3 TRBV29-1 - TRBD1 TGCAGCGTCGTGGACAGGGGGCATGGAGATACGCAGTATTTT CSVVDRGHGDTQYF